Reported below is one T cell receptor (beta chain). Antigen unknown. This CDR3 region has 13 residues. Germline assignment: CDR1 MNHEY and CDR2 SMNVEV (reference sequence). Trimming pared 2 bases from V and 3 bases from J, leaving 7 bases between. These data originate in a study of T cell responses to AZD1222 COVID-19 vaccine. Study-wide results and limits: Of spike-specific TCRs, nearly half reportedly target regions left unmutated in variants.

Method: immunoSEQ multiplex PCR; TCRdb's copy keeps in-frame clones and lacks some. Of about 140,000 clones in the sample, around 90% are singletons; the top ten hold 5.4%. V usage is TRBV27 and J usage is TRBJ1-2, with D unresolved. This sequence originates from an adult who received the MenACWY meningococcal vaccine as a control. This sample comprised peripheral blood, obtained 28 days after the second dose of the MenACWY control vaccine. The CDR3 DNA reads TGTGCCAGCAGTTTAAATGGGTACTATGGCTACACCTTC. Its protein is CASSLNGYYGYTF.